A selection of T cell receptor beta chains follows, all from one sample in a study of T-cell reconstitution after alpha-beta-depleted transplantation in children. Each CDR3 protein is one row after TCRdb ran MiXCR on the PCR reads. The data show about 410,000 distinct CDR3 sequences, with roughly 20% seen just once and 3.8% held by the top ten. The input for sequencing was PBMCs from the stem cell graft donor, taken from the stem cell graft. Every receptor here comes from a human donor who donated a stem cell graft to a child with acute myeloid leukemia. The CDR3 runs from the conserved cysteine through the conserved F or W. D genes are given only for firm matches. A row's size may be missing; if present it is once, few, many or a size class.

TRBJ2-1 | 14 | many | TRBD2 | TRBV29-1 | TGCAGCGTTGATCGAGCGGGAGCCTACAATGAGCAGTTCTTC | CSVDRAGAYNEQFF
TRBJ2-1 | 12 | many | . | TRBV20-1 | TGCAGTGCTACCGAGAGATACAATGAGCAGTTCTTC | CSATERYNEQFF
TRBJ2-2 | 17 | . | TRBD2 | TRBV4-1 | TGCGCCAGCAACCTAGGGGGGCTAGCGGGAGGTACCGGGGAGCTGTTTTTT | CASNLGGLAGGTGELFF
TRBJ2-3 | 14 | . | TRBD2 | TRBV29-1 | TGCAGCGTTGGTCTAGCGGGAGCCAAAGATACGCAGTATTTT | CSVGLAGAKDTQYF
TRBJ2-1 | 15 | many | . | TRBV15 | TGTGCCACCAGCGAGACACTAGGAAGGTACAATGAGCAGTTCTTC | CATSETLGRYNEQFF
TRBJ1-2 | 15 | few | . | TRBV12-3/TRBV12-4 | TGTGCCAGCAGTTCTCCGGATTACCTGAACTATGGCTACACCTTC | CASSSPDYLNYGYTF
TRBJ2-1 | 15 | . | . | TRBV5-1 | TGCGCCAGCAGCTTGGACGGGAGATCCTACAATGAGCAGTTCTTC | CASSLDGRSYNEQFF
TRBJ2-1 | 15 | . | . | TRBV6-2/TRBV6-3 | TGTGCCAGCAGTTTGCGGGACGGACCTTGGAATGAGCAGTTCTTC | CASSLRDGPWNEQFF
TRBJ2-1 | 14 | . | . | TRBV7-9 | TGTGCTATCGAATCCGGGAGCTCCTACAATGAGCAGTTCTTC | CAIESGSSYNEQFF
TRBJ2-5 | 15 | few | TRBD2 | TRBV12-3/TRBV12-4 | TGTGCCAGCAGCATGAGACTAGCGGGAGTAGAGACCCAGTACTTC | CASSMRLAGVETQYF
TRBJ2-3 | 17 | few | TRBD2 | TRBV20-1 | TGCAGTGCTAGAGACCGGCTTCTAGCGGGAGGCACAGATACGCAGTATTTT | CSARDRLLAGGTDTQYF
TRBJ2-1 | 14 | few | . | TRBV25-1 | TGTGCCAGCAGTGTTGGGACCTTTAGCGATGAGCAGTTCTTC | CASSVGTFSDEQFF
TRBJ2-7 | 13 | . | . | TRBV29-1 | TGCAGCGCCCGGAGGGGCGAACCCTACGAGCAGTACTTC | CSARRGEPYEQYF
TRBJ1-1 | 15 | . | . | TRBV12-3/TRBV12-4 | TGTGCCAGCAGCCCTTTCGGGGCGGCTACTGCCGAAGCTTTCTTT | CASSPFGAATAEAFF
TRBJ2-7 | 14 | few | TRBD2 | TRBV7-6 | TGTGCCAGCAGCTCGCTGAGCGGGGGGTACGAGCAGTACTTC | CASSSLSGGYEQYF
TRBJ2-7 | 13 | . | TRBD2 | TRBV12-3/TRBV12-4 | TGTGCCAGCAGCCTTAGCGGGAGCTACGATCAGTACTTC | CASSLSGSYDQYF
TRBJ2-7 | 14 | . | TRBD1 | TRBV5-1 | TGCGCCTCCATGGAAGGGGGCATGTCCTACGAGCAGTACTTC | CASMEGGMSYEQYF
TRBJ1-3 | 13 | few | . | TRBV2 | TGTGCCAGCAGTGCGACTGCTGGAAACACCATATATTTT | CASSATAGNTIYF
TRBJ2-3 | 11 | few | . | TRBV5-1 | TGCGCCAGCATATACGCAGATACGCAGTATTTT | CASIYADTQYF
TRBJ2-3 | 15 | many | TRBD2 | TRBV29-1 | TGCAGCGTTGCGAAAGCGGGAGCAAGGACAGATACGCAGTATTTT | CSVAKAGARTDTQYF
TRBJ2-3 | 14 | . | . | TRBV4-3 | TGCGCCAGCAGCCAAGATCGGGCGCGGTCTGTGCAGTATTTT | CASSQDRARSVQYF
TRBJ2-7 | 13 | many | TRBD1 | TRBV28 | TGTGCCAGCGGGAAGACAGGGTTAGACGAGCAGTACTTC | CASGKTGLDEQYF
TRBJ2-2 | 13 | many | TRBD2 | TRBV20-1 | TGCAGTGGAGGGAGGGCCGACACCGGGGAGCTGTTTTTT | CSGGRADTGELFF
TRBJ2-7 | 14 | few | TRBD1 | TRBV25-1 | TGTGCCAGCAGTGCCAGGGGGAGCTCCTACGAGCAGTACTTC | CASSARGSSYEQYF
TRBJ2-7 | 17 | many | TRBD2 | TRBV25-1 | TGTGCCAGCAGTGAGGCCGCCGGGACTAGCGGGTTTGGCGAGCAGTACTTC | CASSEAAGTSGFGEQYF
TRBJ2-1 | 16 | . | TRBD2 | TRBV28 | TGTGCCAGCAGTTTGGAGCCGGGACTAGCGGGAGAAGAGCAGTTCTTC | CASSLEPGLAGEEQFF
TRBJ2-3 | 18 | . | . | TRBV5-1 | TGCGCCAGCAGCTTGGCCCCGGGACTGTCTTCTAGCACAGATACGCAGTATTTT | CASSLAPGLSSSTDTQYF